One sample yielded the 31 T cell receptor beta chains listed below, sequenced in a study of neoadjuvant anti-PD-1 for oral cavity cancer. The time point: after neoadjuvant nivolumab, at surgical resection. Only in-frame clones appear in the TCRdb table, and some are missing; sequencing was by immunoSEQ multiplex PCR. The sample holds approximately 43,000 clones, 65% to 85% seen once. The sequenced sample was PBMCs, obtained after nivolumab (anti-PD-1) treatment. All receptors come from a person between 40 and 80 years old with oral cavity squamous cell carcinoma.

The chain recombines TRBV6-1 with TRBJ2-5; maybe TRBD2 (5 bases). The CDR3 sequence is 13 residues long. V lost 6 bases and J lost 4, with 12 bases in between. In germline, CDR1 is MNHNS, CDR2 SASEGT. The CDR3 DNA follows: TGTGCCAGCAGGGAGGAGGTCCGAGAGACCCAGTACTTC. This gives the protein CASREEVRETQYF.

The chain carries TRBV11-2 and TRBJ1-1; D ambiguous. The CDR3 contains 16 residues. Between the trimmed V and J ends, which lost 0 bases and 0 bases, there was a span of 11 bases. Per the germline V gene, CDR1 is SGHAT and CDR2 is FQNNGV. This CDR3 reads CASSLELRQMNTEAFF. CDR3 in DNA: TGTGCCAGCAGCTTAGAACTCCGCCAGATGAACACTGAAGCTTTCTTT.

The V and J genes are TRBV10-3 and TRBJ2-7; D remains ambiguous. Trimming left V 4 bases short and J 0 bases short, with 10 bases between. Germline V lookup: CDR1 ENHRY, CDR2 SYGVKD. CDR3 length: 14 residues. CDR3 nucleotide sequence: TGTGCCATCAGTGGAGACGGAAGCTCCTACGAGCAGTACTTC. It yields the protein CAISGDGSSYEQYF.

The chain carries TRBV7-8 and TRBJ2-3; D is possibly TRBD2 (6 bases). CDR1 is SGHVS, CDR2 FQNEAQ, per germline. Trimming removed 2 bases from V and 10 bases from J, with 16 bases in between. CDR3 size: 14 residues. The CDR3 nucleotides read TGTGCCAGCAGCTTATACGGGAGCCCGGACGCGCAGTATTTT. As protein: CASSLYGSPDAQYF.

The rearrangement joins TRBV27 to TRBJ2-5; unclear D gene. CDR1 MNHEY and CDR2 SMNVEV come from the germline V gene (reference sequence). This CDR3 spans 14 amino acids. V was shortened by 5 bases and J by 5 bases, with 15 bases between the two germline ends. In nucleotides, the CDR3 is TGTGCCAGCAGTCCTATACGCGGTAGGGAGACCCAGTACTTC. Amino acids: CASSPIRGRETQYF.

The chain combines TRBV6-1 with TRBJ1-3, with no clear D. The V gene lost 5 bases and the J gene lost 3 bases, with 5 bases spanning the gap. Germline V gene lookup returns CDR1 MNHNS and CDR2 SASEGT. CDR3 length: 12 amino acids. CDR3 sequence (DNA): TGTGCCAGCAGTCTACGTGGAAACACCATATATTTT. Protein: CASSLRGNTIYF.

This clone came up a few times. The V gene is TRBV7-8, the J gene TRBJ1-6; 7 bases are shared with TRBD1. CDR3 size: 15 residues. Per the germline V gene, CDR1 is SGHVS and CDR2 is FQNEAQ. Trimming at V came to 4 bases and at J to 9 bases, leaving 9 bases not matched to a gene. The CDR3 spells CASSSQGEVISPLHF. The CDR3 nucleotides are TGTGCCAGCAGCTCCCAGGGGGAAGTGATTTCACCCCTCCACTTT.

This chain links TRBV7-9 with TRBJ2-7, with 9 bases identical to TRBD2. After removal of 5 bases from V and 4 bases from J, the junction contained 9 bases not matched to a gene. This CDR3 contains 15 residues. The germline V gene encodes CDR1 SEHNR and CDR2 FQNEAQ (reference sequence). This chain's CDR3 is CASSPPGTSRYEQYF. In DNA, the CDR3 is TGTGCCAGCAGCCCACCCGGGACTAGCAGGTACGAGCAGTACTTC.

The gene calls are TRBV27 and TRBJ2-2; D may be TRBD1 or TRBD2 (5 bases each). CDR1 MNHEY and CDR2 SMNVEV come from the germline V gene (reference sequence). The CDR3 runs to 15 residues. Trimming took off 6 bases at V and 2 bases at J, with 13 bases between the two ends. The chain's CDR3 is CASRTSGANTGELFF. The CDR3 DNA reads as TGTGCCAGCAGAACCTCCGGGGCCAACACCGGGGAGCTGTTTTTT.

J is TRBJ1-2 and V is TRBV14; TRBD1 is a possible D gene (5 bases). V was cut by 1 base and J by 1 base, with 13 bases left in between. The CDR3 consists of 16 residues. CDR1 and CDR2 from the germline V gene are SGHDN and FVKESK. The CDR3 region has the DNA TGTGCCAGCAGCCAAGCCCTGGGGCAGGGTAACTATGGCTACACCTTC. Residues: CASSQALGQGNYGYTF.

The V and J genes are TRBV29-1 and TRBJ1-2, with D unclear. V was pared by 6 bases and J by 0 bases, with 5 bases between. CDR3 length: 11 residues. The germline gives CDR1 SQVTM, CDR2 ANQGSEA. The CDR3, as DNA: TGCAGCGTGGGAACTAACTATGGCTACACCTTC. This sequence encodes CSVGTNYGYTF.

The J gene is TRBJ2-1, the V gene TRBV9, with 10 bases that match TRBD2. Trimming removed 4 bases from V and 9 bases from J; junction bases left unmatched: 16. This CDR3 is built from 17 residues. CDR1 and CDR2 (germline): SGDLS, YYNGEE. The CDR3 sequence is CASSHHPTSGITPEQFF. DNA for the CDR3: TGTGCCAGCAGCCACCACCCCACTAGCGGGATAACACCTGAGCAGTTCTTC. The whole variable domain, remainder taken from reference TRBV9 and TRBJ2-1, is DSGVTQTPKHLITATGQRVTLRCSPRSGDLSVYWYQQSLDQGLQFLIQYYNGEERAKGNILERFSAQQFPDLHSELNLSSLELGDSALYFCASSHHPTSGITPEQFFGPGTRLTVL.

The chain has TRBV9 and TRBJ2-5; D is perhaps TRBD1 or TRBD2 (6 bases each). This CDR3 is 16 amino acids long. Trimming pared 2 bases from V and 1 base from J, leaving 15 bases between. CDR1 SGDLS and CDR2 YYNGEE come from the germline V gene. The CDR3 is CASSVGGGRGQETQYF. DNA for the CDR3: TGTGCCAGCAGCGTCGGAGGGGGAAGGGGCCAAGAGACCCAGTACTTC.

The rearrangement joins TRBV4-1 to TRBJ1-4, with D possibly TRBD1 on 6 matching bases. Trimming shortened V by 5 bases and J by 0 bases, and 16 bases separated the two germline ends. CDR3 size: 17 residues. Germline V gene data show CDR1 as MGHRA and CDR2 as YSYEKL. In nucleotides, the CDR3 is TGCGCCAGCAGCTCGACGGGGGGCATGGCAACTAATGAAAAACTGTTTTTT. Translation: CASSSTGGMATNEKLFF.

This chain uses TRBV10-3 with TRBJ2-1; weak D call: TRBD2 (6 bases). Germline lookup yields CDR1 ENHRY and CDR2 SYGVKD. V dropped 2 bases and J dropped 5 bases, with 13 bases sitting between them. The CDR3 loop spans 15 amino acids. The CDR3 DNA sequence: TGTGCCATCAGTGAGGGGGAACTAGCAGACAATGAGCAGTTCTTC. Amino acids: CAISEGELADNEQFF.

The CDR3 loop is CASSLGPGSGPQHF. As DNA, the CDR3 is TGCGCCAGCAGCTTGGGGCCTGGCAGCGGTCCCCAGCATTTT. V gene TRBV5-1 combines with J gene TRBJ1-5; D is unresolved. The germline CDR1 and CDR2 sequences are SGHRS and YFSETQ. The V end lost 0 bases, the J end lost 10 bases, and 14 bases lay between the germline ends. The CDR3 covers 14 residues.

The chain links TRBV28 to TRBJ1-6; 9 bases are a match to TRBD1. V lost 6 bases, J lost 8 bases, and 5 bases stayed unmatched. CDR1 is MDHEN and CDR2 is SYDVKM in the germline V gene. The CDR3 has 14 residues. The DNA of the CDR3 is TGTGCCAGCAGGACAGGGGGTGAACATTCACCCCTCCACTTT. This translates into CASRTGGEHSPLHF.

As DNA, the CDR3 is TGTGCCAGCAGTTCAGGTGGACAGTCCTACGAGCAGTACTTC. This sequence encodes CASSSGGQSYEQYF. The chain couples TRBV6-1 to TRBJ2-7; maybe TRBD1 (6 bases). The V end lost 5 bases, the J end lost 1 base, and 12 bases lay between the germline ends. CDR1 and CDR2 from the germline V gene are MNHNS and SASEGT. The CDR3 loop spans 14 amino acids.

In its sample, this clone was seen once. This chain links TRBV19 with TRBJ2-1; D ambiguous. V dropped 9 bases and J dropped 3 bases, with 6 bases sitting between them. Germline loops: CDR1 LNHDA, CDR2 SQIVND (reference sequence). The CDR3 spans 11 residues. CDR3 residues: CASGDYNEQFF. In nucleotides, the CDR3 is TGTGCCAGCGGAGACTACAATGAGCAGTTCTTC.

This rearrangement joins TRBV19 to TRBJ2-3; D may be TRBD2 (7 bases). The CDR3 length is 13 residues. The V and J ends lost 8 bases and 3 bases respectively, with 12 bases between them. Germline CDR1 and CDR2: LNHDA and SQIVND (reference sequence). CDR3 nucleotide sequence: TGTGCCAGTGGGGGGCGGGAGACAGATACGCAGTATTTT. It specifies CASGGRETDTQYF. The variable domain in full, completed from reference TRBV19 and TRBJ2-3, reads DGGITQSPKYLFRKEGQNVTLSCEQNLNHDAMYWYRQDPGQGLRLIYYSQIVNDFQKGDIAEGYSVSREKKESFPLTVTSAQKNPTAFYLCASGGRETDTQYFGPGTRLTVL.

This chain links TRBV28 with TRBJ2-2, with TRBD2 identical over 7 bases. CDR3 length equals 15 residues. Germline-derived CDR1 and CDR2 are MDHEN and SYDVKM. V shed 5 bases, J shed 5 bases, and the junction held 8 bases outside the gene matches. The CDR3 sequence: CASSPGLVLTGELFF. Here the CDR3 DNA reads TGTGCCAGCAGTCCAGGACTAGTCCTAACCGGGGAGCTGTTTTTT.

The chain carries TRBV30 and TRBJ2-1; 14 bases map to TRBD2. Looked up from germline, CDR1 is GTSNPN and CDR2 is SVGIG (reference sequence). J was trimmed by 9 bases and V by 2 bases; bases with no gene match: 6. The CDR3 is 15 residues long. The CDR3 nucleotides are TGTGCCTGGAGTATGACTAGCGGGAGGGCGCGTGAGCAGTTCTTC. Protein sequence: CAWSMTSGRAREQFF.

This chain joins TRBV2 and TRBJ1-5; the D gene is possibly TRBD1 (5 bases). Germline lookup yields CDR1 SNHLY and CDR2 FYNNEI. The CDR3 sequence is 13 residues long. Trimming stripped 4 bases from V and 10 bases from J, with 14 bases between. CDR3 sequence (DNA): TGTGCCAGCAGTGTAGGGGCCGCCGAACCCCAGCATTTT. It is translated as CASSVGAAEPQHF.

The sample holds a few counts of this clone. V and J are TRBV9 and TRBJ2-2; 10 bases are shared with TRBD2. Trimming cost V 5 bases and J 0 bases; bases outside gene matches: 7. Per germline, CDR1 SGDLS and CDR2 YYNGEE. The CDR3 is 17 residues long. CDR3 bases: TGTGCCAGCAGGGAGGGGCTAGCGGGGGCGAACACCGGGGAGCTGTTTTTT. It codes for CASREGLAGANTGELFF.

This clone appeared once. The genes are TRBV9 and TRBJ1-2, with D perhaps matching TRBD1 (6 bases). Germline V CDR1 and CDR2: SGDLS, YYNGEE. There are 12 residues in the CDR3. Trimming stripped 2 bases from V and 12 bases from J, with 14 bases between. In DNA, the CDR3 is TGTGCCAGCAGCGTCGACAGGTTAGGAAACACCTTC. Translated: CASSVDRLGNTF.

CDR3 region: CASSLSGTSGITDTQYF. In DNA form, the CDR3 reads TGTGCCAGTAGTTTATCCGGGACTAGCGGGATCACAGATACGCAGTATTTT. The V call is TRBV19, the J call TRBJ2-3; 13 nucleotides match TRBD2. The germline V gene encodes CDR1 LNHDA and CDR2 SQIVND (reference sequence). J was trimmed by 2 bases and V by 5 bases; bases with no gene match: 7. The CDR3 sequence is 17 residues long. The whole variable domain, remainder taken from reference TRBV19 and TRBJ2-3, is DGGITQSPKYLFRKEGQNVTLSCEQNLNHDAMYWYRQDPGQGLRLIYYSQIVNDFQKGDIAEGYSVSREKKESFPLTVTSAQKNPTAFYLCASSLSGTSGITDTQYFGPGTRLTVL.

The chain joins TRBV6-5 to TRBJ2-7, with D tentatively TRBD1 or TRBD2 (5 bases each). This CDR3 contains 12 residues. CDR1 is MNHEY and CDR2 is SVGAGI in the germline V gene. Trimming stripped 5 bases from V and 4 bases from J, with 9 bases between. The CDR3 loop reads CASSPRGYEQYF. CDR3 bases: TGTGCCAGCAGTCCGAGGGGTTACGAGCAGTACTTC.

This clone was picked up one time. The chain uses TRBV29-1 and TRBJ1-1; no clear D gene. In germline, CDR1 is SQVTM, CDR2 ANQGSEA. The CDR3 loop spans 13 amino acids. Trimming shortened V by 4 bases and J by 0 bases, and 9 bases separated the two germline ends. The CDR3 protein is CSVGAGVNTEAFF. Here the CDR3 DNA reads TGCAGCGTTGGGGCAGGTGTGAACACTGAAGCTTTCTTT. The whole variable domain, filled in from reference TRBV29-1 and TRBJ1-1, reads SAVISQKPSRDICQRGTSLTIQCQVDSQVTMMFWYRQQPGQSLTLIATANQGSEATYESGFVIDKFPISRPNLTFSTLTVSNMSPEDSSIYLCSVGAGVNTEAFFGQGTRLTVV.

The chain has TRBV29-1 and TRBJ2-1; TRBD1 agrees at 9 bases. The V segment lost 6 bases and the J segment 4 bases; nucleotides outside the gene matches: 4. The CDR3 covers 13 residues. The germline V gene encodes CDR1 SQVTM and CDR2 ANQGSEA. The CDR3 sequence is CSVTGTGYNEQFF. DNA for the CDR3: TGCAGCGTCACCGGGACAGGGTACAATGAGCAGTTCTTC.

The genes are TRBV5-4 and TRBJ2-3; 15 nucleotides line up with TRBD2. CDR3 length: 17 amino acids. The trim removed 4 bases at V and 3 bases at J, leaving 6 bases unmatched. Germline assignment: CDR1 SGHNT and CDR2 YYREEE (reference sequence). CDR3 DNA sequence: TGTGCCAGCAGCCCCTGGGGACTAGCGGGGGGTACAGATACGCAGTATTTT. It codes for CASSPWGLAGGTDTQYF.

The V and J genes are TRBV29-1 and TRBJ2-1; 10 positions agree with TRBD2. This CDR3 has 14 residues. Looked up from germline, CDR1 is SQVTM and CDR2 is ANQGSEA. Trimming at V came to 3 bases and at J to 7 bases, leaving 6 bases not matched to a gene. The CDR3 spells CSVEGGTSVNEQFF. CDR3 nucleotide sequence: TGCAGCGTTGAGGGAGGGACTAGCGTGAATGAGCAGTTCTTC.